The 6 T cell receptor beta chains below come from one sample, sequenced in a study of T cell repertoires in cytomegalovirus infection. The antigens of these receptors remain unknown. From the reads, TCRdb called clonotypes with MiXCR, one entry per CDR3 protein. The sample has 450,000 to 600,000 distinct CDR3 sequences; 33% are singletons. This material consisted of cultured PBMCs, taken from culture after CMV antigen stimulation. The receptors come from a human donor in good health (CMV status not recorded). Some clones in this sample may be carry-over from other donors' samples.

CDR3 loop: CASSRTGIYEQYV. The CDR3 bases are TGTGCCAGCAGCCGAACCGGGATCTACGAGCAGTACGTC. J is TRBJ2-7 and V is TRBV7-2, with a tentative D call TRBD2 (5 bases). With 5 bases removed from V and 3 bases from J, the gap between germline ends came to 11 bases. This CDR3 has 13 residues. Per the germline V gene, CDR1 is SGHTA and CDR2 is FQGNSA.

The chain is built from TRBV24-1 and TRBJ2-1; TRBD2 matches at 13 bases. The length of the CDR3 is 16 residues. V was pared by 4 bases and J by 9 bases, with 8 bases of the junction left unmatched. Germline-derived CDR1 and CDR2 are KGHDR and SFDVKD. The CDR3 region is CATSDPGTSGIGEQFF. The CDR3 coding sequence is TGTGCCACCAGTGACCCCGGGACTAGCGGGATAGGTGAGCAGTTCTTC.

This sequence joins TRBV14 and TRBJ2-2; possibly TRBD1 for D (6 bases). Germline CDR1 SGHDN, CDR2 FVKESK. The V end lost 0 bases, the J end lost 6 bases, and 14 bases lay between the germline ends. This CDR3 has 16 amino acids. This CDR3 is CASSQDVARGSGELFF. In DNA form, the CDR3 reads TGTGCCAGCAGCCAAGATGTCGCCAGGGGATCCGGGGAGCTGTTTTTT.

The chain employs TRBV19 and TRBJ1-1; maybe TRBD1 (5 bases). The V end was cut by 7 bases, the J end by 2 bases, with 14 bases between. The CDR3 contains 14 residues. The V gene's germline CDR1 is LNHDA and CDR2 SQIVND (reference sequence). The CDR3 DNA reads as TGTGCCAGTATTTCCGGGACCATAAACACTGAAGCTTTCTTT. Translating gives CASISGTINTEAFF.

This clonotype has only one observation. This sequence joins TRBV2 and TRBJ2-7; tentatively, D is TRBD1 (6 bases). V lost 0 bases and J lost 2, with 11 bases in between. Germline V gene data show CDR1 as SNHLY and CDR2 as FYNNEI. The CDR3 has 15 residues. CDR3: CASSEAGDKPYEQYV. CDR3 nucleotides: TGTGCCAGCAGTGAAGCGGGGGACAAACCCTACGAGCAGTACGTC.

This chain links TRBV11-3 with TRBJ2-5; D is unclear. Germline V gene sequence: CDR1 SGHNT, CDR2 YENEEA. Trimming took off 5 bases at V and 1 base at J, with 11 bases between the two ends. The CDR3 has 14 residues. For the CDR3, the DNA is TGTGCCAGCAGCCATTACACCGCCCAAGAGACCCAGTACTTC. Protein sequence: CASSHYTAQETQYF.